These 23 T cell receptor beta chains originate from one sample sequenced in a study of blood T cell repertoires in COVID-19. The repertoire was sequenced with immunoSEQ multiplex PCR; TCRdb's copy has only in-frame clones and lacks some. The sample has more than 150,000 clones, around 81% seen once. Sequencing was done on a sample of peripheral blood. These receptors were collected from a woman of 80 years or more with COVID-19, enrolled during active disease.

J is TRBJ2-1 and V is TRBV24-1; 13 nucleotides align to TRBD2. The CDR3 consists of 19 residues. Germline CDR1 and CDR2: KGHDR and SFDVKD. The J segment lost 0 bases and the V segment lost 3 bases, leaving 7 bases of the junction unmatched. CDR3 residues: CATSDPGTSGKGSYNEQFF. Written as DNA, the CDR3 is TGTGCCACCAGTGATCCCGGGACTAGCGGGAAGGGCTCCTACAATGAGCAGTTCTTC.

V and J are TRBV29-1 and TRBJ2-3; possibly TRBD2 for D (6 bases). The CDR3 spans 11 residues. The germline CDR1 and CDR2 sequences are SQVTM and ANQGSEA. The V end lost 8 bases, the J end lost 2 bases, and 8 bases lay between the germline ends. CDR3 nucleotide sequence: TGCAGCATGGACTACACAGATACGCAGTATTTT. Its protein is CSMDYTDTQYF.

The genes are TRBV24-1 and TRBJ1-5; a weak D match, TRBD1 (6 bases). V was cut by 3 bases and J by 5 bases, with 10 bases left in between. CDR3 length equals 14 residues. Germline V gives CDR1 KGHDR, CDR2 SFDVKD. CDR3 in DNA: TGTGCCACCAGTGATGCACAGGGATATCAGCCCCAGCATTTT. Protein: CATSDAQGYQPQHF.

In nucleotides, the CDR3 is TGTGCCAGTAGTTCCTACAGGGGGGCTAATGAAAAACTGTTTTTT. Its protein is CASSSYRGANEKLFF. The chain carries TRBV19 and TRBJ1-4, with TRBD1 matching over 8 bases. The trim removed 5 bases at V and 3 bases at J, leaving 5 bases unmatched. There are 15 residues in the CDR3. Per the germline V gene, CDR1 is LNHDA and CDR2 is SQIVND (reference sequence).

The chain is built from TRBV15 and TRBJ1-5; D might be TRBD1 (5 bases). Germline V lookup: CDR1 LNHNV, CDR2 YYDKDF (reference sequence). The CDR3 loop spans 13 amino acids. The V end lost 2 bases, the J end lost 4 bases, and 6 bases lay between the germline ends. CDR3 protein: CATSRQGNQPQHF. The CDR3 nucleotides are TGTGCCACCAGCAGACAGGGAAATCAGCCCCAGCATTTT.

J is TRBJ2-3 and V is TRBV6-5, with TRBD2 identical over 10 bases. V gave up 3 bases and J gave up 4 bases; unmatched junction bases: 4. The CDR3 is 15 residues long. CDR1 and CDR2 (germline): MNHEY, SVGAGI. CDR3 bases: TGTGCCAGCAGTTATGAACTAGCGGGACCAGATACGCAGTATTTT. Protein product: CASSYELAGPDTQYF.

This chain uses TRBV2 with TRBJ2-3, with 9 nucleotides matching TRBD2. Germline V gene sequence: CDR1 SNHLY, CDR2 FYNNEI. V lost 10 bases to trimming and J lost 4 bases; unmatched junction nucleotides: 9. The CDR3 length is 14 residues. DNA of the CDR3: TGTGCCACAGAGGAGCGGGAGGTGGCAGATACGCAGTATTTT. It is translated as CATEEREVADTQYF. Using reference TRBV2 and TRBJ2-3 for the parts outside the CDR3, the full variable domain is EPEVTQTPSHQVTQMGQEVILRCVPISNHLYFYWYRQILGQKVEFLVSFYNNEISEKSEIFDDQFSVERPDGSNFTLKIRSTKLEDSAMYFCATEEREVADTQYFGPGTRLTVL.

V is TRBV5-1 and J is TRBJ1-2; TRBD1 matches at 7 bases. The CDR3 has 15 residues. The V segment lost 0 bases and the J segment 2 bases; nucleotides outside the gene matches: 4. Germline CDR1 is SGHRS and CDR2 is YFSETQ. CDR3 protein: CASSLAGQANYGYTF. The CDR3 DNA is TGCGCCAGCAGCTTGGCCGGACAGGCGAACTATGGCTACACCTTC.

The chain couples TRBV5-1 to TRBJ2-2, with 12 bases aligning to TRBD2. The CDR3 contains 17 residues. J lost 7 bases, V lost 4 bases, and 11 bases had no gene match. Germline lookup yields CDR1 SGHRS and CDR2 YFSETQ. CDR3 sequence: CASSLQTSGSGYGELFF. CDR3 in DNA: TGCGCCAGCAGCCTCCAGACTAGCGGGAGTGGGTACGGGGAGCTGTTTTTT.

This clone was seen many times. This chain connects TRBV6-1 to TRBJ2-7; the D gene is possibly TRBD2 (7 bases). Germline V lookup: CDR1 MNHNS, CDR2 SASEGT. The CDR3 contains 16 residues. Trimming took 1 base from V and 4 from J, leaving 17 bases between them. CDR3 amino acids: CASSEGRGGGGYEQYF. Written as DNA, the CDR3 is TGTGCCAGCAGTGAAGGTCGTGGGGGCGGGGGATACGAGCAGTACTTC.

The chain has TRBV11-2 and TRBJ2-1; 10 positions agree with TRBD2. CDR3 size: 13 residues. V shed 8 bases and J 7 bases; nucleotides not matched to a gene: 5. The germline CDR1 and CDR2 sequences are SGHAT and FQNNGV. The DNA of the CDR3 is TGTGCCAGCGGCGGGACTAGCGCTAATGAGCAGTTCTTC. Amino acid sequence: CASGGTSANEQFF.

This chain links TRBV9 with TRBJ1-6, with 7 nucleotides matching TRBD1. The V segment lost 0 bases and the J segment 9 bases; nucleotides outside the gene matches: 3. Germline-derived CDR1 and CDR2 are SGDLS and YYNGEE. The CDR3 extends over 14 amino acids. The CDR3 spells CASSVGTGGSPLHF. CDR3 DNA: TGTGCCAGCAGCGTAGGGACAGGAGGTTCACCCCTCCACTTT.

The chain employs TRBV13 and TRBJ2-7; 12 bases are shared with TRBD2. The CDR3 runs 14 residues. Germline V gene data show CDR1 as PRHDT and CDR2 as FYEKMQ (reference sequence). Germline trimming cut 8 bases from V and 2 bases from J; bases unmatched to any gene: 4. CDR3: CASRLAGGAYEQYF. The CDR3 nucleotides read TGTGCCAGCCGGCTAGCGGGGGGGGCCTACGAGCAGTACTTC.

This clone showed up just a few times. The V and J genes are TRBV5-4 and TRBJ1-1, with 11 bases identical to TRBD1. The CDR3 is 15 amino acids. Per germline, CDR1 SGHNT and CDR2 YYREEE (reference sequence). Trimming cost V 4 bases and J 3 bases; bases outside gene matches: 5. The CDR3 bases are TGTGCCAGCAGCGAGGACAGGGGGCGCGACACTGAAGCTTTCTTT. Its protein is CASSEDRGRDTEAFF.

This chain links TRBV6-1 with TRBJ1-4, with a weak D call TRBD1 (5 bases). The CDR3 is 17 residues long. Germline loops: CDR1 MNHNS, CDR2 SASEGT. The V and J ends lost 2 bases and 2 bases respectively, with 15 bases between them. The CDR3 reads CASSERRGVSTNEKLFF. CDR3 nucleotides: TGTGCCAGCAGTGAAAGACGGGGGGTTTCCACTAATGAAAAACTGTTTTTT.

This chain connects TRBV5-5 to TRBJ2-7; 7 bases agree with TRBD1. Germline CDR1 and CDR2: SGHKS and YYEKEE (reference sequence). The CDR3 length is 17 residues. Trimming removed 4 bases from V and 4 bases from J; junction bases left unmatched: 17. The CDR3 region is CASSPQAPGQPIYEQYF. The CDR3 DNA reads as TGTGCCAGCAGCCCCCAGGCGCCGGGACAGCCCATTTACGAGCAGTACTTC.

CDR3 DNA: TGTGCCATCGGAAGCGGGGGATGCAATGAGCAGTTCTTC. This translates into CAIGSGGCNEQFF. V gene TRBV21-1 combines with J gene TRBJ2-1; the D call TRBD2 from the table was never checked on the DNA. TRBV21-1 represents a pseudogene. The CDR3 sequence is 13 residues long.

This chain joins TRBV18 and TRBJ2-5; tentative D call: TRBD1 (5 bases). This CDR3 is built from 13 residues. Trimming took off 3 bases at V and 5 bases at J, with 10 bases between the two ends. Germline lookup yields CDR1 KGHSH and CDR2 LQKENI. Here the CDR3 reads CASSPQGLETQYF. The CDR3 region has the DNA TGTGCCAGCTCACCCCAGGGTTTGGAGACCCAGTACTTC.

The V call is TRBV19, the J call TRBJ1-5; 7 bases line up with TRBD1. V lost 5 bases, J lost 7 bases, and 5 bases stayed unmatched. The CDR3 spans 13 residues. Germline-derived CDR1 and CDR2 are LNHDA and SQIVND (reference sequence). This chain's CDR3 is CASSSTGQQPQHF. CDR3 bases: TGTGCCAGTAGTTCGACAGGGCAACAGCCCCAGCATTTT. The full variable domain, in which reference TRBV19 and TRBJ1-5 provide the parts outside the CDR3, is DGGITQSPKYLFRKEGQNVTLSCEQNLNHDAMYWYRQDPGQGLRLIYYSQIVNDFQKGDIAEGYSVSREKKESFPLTVTSAQKNPTAFYLCASSSTGQQPQHFGDGTRLSIL.

This clone was seen just once. CDR3 DNA sequence: TGTGCCAGCAGTTCAGGTGGCGGGGGTGGCACTGAAGCTTTCTTT. Translating it yields CASSSGGGGGTEAFF. This chain uses TRBV28 with TRBJ1-1; tentatively, D is TRBD1 (5 bases). CDR3 length equals 15 residues. Trimming left V 4 bases short and J 4 bases short, with 16 bases between. Germline values: CDR1 MDHEN, CDR2 SYDVKM.

This chain connects TRBV19 to TRBJ2-2; weak D call: TRBD1 (5 bases). Trimming stripped 3 bases from V and 4 bases from J, with 9 bases between. From germline, CDR1 is LNHDA and CDR2 SQIVND (reference sequence). This CDR3 is built from 14 residues. CDR3 DNA sequence: TGTGCCAGTAGTATCAGGGTAGGCACCGGGGAGCTGTTTTTT. Protein: CASSIRVGTGELFF.

This sequence joins TRBV9 and TRBJ1-2; TRBD1 matches 7 bases. Germline loops: CDR1 SGDLS, CDR2 YYNGEE. The CDR3 runs 12 residues. The V and J ends lost 4 bases and 7 bases, in that order; junction bases with no gene match: 4. The chain's CDR3 is CASSNRGGGYTF. The CDR3, as DNA: TGTGCCAGCAGCAACAGGGGAGGTGGCTACACCTTC.

The V call is TRBV29-1, the J call TRBJ1-2; 10 bases fit TRBD1. Germline CDR1 and CDR2: SQVTM and ANQGSEA. V gave up 7 bases and J gave up 8 bases; unmatched junction bases: 10. CDR3 length equals 13 residues. CDR3 protein: CSAERQGAEGYTF. The CDR3 nucleotides are TGCAGCGCCGAGAGACAGGGGGCGGAGGGCTACACCTTC.